These 20 T cell receptor beta chains came from one sample sequenced in a study of kidney transplant recipient with SARS-CoV-2 infection (dated by TCRdb to the early 2020s). In light of the paper, this sample's time point label describes: pre-pandemic baseline sample and day 111 after first positive SARS-CoV-2 test. TCRdb lists the instrument as Illumina MiSeq. TCRdb's own reprocessing of the public reads used fastp at Q25 and MiXCR and kept productive beta chains. One record per CDR3 amino acid sequence lists the most common genes and DNA. The sample table records approximately 250,000 distinct CDR3 sequences; under 30% of these occur just once. The top ten clones comprise under 7.5% of the sample. The sample was a blood sample, taken at baseline and around day 120 from a kidney transplant recipient. The receptor source for this set is a male patient aged 25-45 years who had COVID-19 and was a kidney transplant recipient. Some T cells present after a transplant may be cells of the graft donor.

This clonotype was picked up a small number of times. This chain joins TRBV10-1 and TRBJ2-1; D is possibly TRBD2 (6 bases). Trimming stripped 2 bases from V and 7 bases from J, with 15 bases between. CDR1 and CDR2 from the germline V gene are WNHNN and SYGVQD (reference sequence). The CDR3 is 15 amino acids. The CDR3: CASSEGLPGGNEQFF. The DNA of the CDR3 is TGCGCCAGCAGTGAGGGACTACCGGGTGGAAATGAGCAGTTCTTC.

The genes are TRBV27 and TRBJ2-3; the D is unclear. The CDR3 consists of 12 residues. Trimming took off 8 bases at V and 4 bases at J, with 10 bases between the two ends. Germline CDR1 is MNHEY and CDR2 is SMNVEV (reference sequence). This CDR3 is CASRTISDTQYF. CDR3 bases: TGTGCCAGCCGGACCATCTCAGATACGCAGTATTTT.

A word on this clonotype: Just one base apart from a much larger clone, this may be a read error. The chain recombines TRBV7-9 with TRBJ2-2; possibly TRBD2 for D (5 bases). From germline, CDR1 is SEHNR and CDR2 FQNEAQ (reference sequence). This CDR3 region has 14 residues. V lost 10 bases to trimming and J lost 1 base, with 13 bases between them. The CDR3 sequence: CATPGAGNTGELFF. The CDR3 DNA is TGTGCCACCCCAGGCGCGGGGAACACCGGGGAGCTGTTTTTT.

As DNA, the CDR3 is TGTGCCACCAGTGATCGGACTAGCGGGAGGACGACAGATACGCAGTATTTT. This encodes CATSDRTSGRTTDTQYF. The chain uses TRBV24-1 and TRBJ2-3; 14 nucleotides match TRBD2. J was trimmed by 3 bases and V by 3 bases; bases with no gene match: 4. This CDR3 is 17 amino acids long. In germline, CDR1 is KGHDR, CDR2 SFDVKD.

A note on this clonotype: Being one base from a much bigger clone, this may be a read error. The V call is TRBV5-1, the J call TRBJ1-1; the D is unclear. V lost 4 bases and J 4 bases, leaving 17 bases between the germline ends. This CDR3 comprises 15 residues. Germline lookup yields CDR1 SGHRS and CDR2 YFSETQ. CDR3 nucleotide sequence: TGCGCCAGCAGCCCCCACGAGGGCGGAGTCACTGAAGCTTTCTTT. It encodes CASSPHEGGVTEAFF.

Many counts were recorded for this clonotype. V and J are TRBV28 and TRBJ1-1; D is uncertain. The germline V and J ends were trimmed by 7 bases and 0 bases, with 6 bases remaining between them. The CDR3 is 12 amino acids. Per germline, CDR1 MDHEN and CDR2 SYDVKM. The CDR3 DNA sequence: TGTGCCAGCATCGGCATGAACACTGAAGCTTTCTTT. It translates to CASIGMNTEAFF.

The chain joins TRBV18 to TRBJ2-3, with D unclear. V was trimmed by 4 bases and J by 2 bases, leaving 10 bases between them. Germline assignment: CDR1 KGHSH and CDR2 LQKENI. The CDR3 is made up of 14 amino acids. CDR3: CASSRPDPTDTQYF. The CDR3 DNA reads TGTGCCAGCTCACGCCCGGATCCCACAGATACGCAGTATTTT.

This clonotype occurred a few times. The chain employs TRBV20-1 and TRBJ1-2; D uncertain. V lost 5 bases to trimming and J lost 4 bases, with 23 bases between them. The CDR3 extends over 16 amino acids. The V gene's germline CDR1 is DFQATT and CDR2 SNEGSKA (reference sequence). CDR3 sequence (DNA): TGCAGTGCTGCCACAATGCTGTTTCGAAAGACCTATGGCTACACCTTC. Amino acids: CSAATMLFRKTYGYTF.

This clonotype was detected ten times or more. V gene TRBV23-1 combines with J gene TRBJ1-2, with unresolved D. TRBV23-1 is reported as an ORF; its role is uncertain. Trimming cost V 4 bases and J 4 bases, with 22 bases left between them. This CDR3 contains 17 residues. CDR3 DNA: TGCGCCAGCAGTCGCGCCTTGCTACGCAGAAAGACCTATGGCTACACCTTC. Its translation: CASSRALLRRKTYGYTF.

A note on this clonotype: This could be a read error, since a much larger clone is one nucleotide away. Because it lacks the conserved phenylalanine or tryptophan at the end, this CDR3 is likely a read error. The chain combines TRBV20-1 with TRBJ1-6, with 7 bases fitting TRBD1. Germline V gene sequence: CDR1 DFQATT, CDR2 SNEGSKA (reference sequence). After removal of 5 bases from V and 6 bases from J, the junction contained 10 bases not matched to a gene. The CDR3 contains 15 residues. The CDR3 sequence: CSALRTGQSNSPLHL. CDR3 bases: TGCAGTGCTCTGCGGACAGGCCAATCTAATTCACCCCTCCACTTG.

This clonotype was detected ten times or more. The chain combines TRBV20-1 with TRBJ1-5, with 8 bases aligning to TRBD1. The CDR3 spans 13 residues. The germline CDR1 and CDR2 sequences are DFQATT and SNEGSKA (reference sequence). The trim removed 6 bases at V and 5 bases at J, leaving 6 bases unmatched. This CDR3 reads CSATWGQDQPQHF. The CDR3 DNA sequence: TGCAGTGCAACTTGGGGACAGGATCAGCCCCAGCATTTT.

This clonotype was detected a few times. The rearrangement joins TRBV20-1 to TRBJ2-3; 8 positions match TRBD2. V dropped 5 bases and J dropped 3; count of bases not matched to a gene: 4. This CDR3 region has 13 residues. Germline V gene lookup returns CDR1 DFQATT and CDR2 SNEGSKA (reference sequence). The CDR3 sequence is CSAYSGTTDTQYF. CDR3 nucleotide sequence: TGCAGTGCTTATAGCGGGACTACAGATACGCAGTATTTT.

This clonotype has more than one count but fewer than ten. V and J are TRBV11-1 and TRBJ2-1, with D tentatively TRBD1 (5 bases). The V gene lost 5 bases and the J gene lost 9 bases, with 11 bases spanning the gap. The CDR3 contains 12 residues. In germline, CDR1 is SGHAT, CDR2 FQDESV (reference sequence). CDR3 region: CASSNYRFEQFF. In nucleotides, the CDR3 is TGTGCCAGCAGCAACTACAGGTTTGAGCAGTTCTTC. The complete variable domain, with remaining parts taken from reference TRBV11-1 and TRBJ2-1, reads EAEVAQSPRYKITEKSQAVAFWCDPISGHATLYWYRQILGQGPELLVQFQDESVVDDSQLPKDRFSAERLKGVDSTLKIQPAELGDSAMYLCASSNYRFEQFFGPGTRLTVL.

This clonotype came up many times. The chain joins TRBV2 to TRBJ2-5, with D unresolved. The CDR3 consists of 12 residues. Trimming took 6 bases from V and 0 from J, leaving 5 bases between them. CDR1 is SNHLY and CDR2 is FYNNEI in the germline V gene. The CDR3 protein is CASRGDQETQYF. The CDR3 nucleotides are TGTGCCAGCAGAGGAGACCAAGAGACCCAGTACTTC.

Note on this clonotype: A much larger clone differs from this one at a single base, so this may be a read error. The genes are TRBV2 and TRBJ1-1; D is perhaps TRBD1 (6 bases). Germline V gene lookup returns CDR1 SNHLY and CDR2 FYNNEI. The CDR3 is 13 residues long. CDR3 nucleotides: TGTGCCGGCAGGCTCAGGGGTAGGGCTGAAGCTTTCTTT. Protein: CAGRLRGRAEAFF.

This clonotype was observed many times. The V and J genes are TRBV7-1 and TRBJ1-2; D unclear. TRBV7-1 is an ORF; its function is uncertain. The CDR3 length is 17 residues. V lost 5 bases and J 4 bases, leaving 23 bases between the germline ends. The CDR3 sequence is CASSIWVHEGKTYGYTF. The CDR3 region has the DNA TGTGCCAGCAGCATATGGGTTCACGAGGGAAAGACCTATGGCTACACCTTC.

This clonotype was seen repeatedly, ten times or more. The chain couples TRBV5-4 to TRBJ1-2; D remains unclear. The V gene's germline CDR1 is SGHNT and CDR2 YYREEE (reference sequence). Trimming shortened V by 7 bases and J by 4 bases, and 23 bases separated the two germline ends. This CDR3 spans 16 amino acids. CDR3 nucleotide sequence: TGTGCCAGCTTTGCGTACGTACCAGGAAAGACCTATGGCTACACCTTC. This sequence encodes CASFAYVPGKTYGYTF.

About this clonotype itself: Possible read error: a much larger clone is one base away. CDR3: CASREDVPGKAYGYTF. CDR3 nucleotides: TGTGCCAGCAGAGAGGACGTACCAGGAAAGGCCTATGGCTACACCTTC. The V gene is TRBV5-4, the J gene TRBJ1-2; no definite D call. V was cut by 5 bases and J by 4 bases, with 21 bases left in between. CDR1 and CDR2 from the germline V gene are SGHNT and YYREEE (reference sequence). CDR3 length: 16 residues.

With respect to this clonotype: A much larger clone lies a single base off, so this may be a read error. The rearrangement joins TRBV19 to TRBJ1-2, with unresolved D. Germline CDR1 reads LNHDA; CDR2 reads SQIVND (reference sequence). There are 17 residues in the CDR3. CDR3 amino acids: CASSVLSTNRKTYGHTF. In DNA, the CDR3 is TGTGCCAGTAGTGTCCTCTCGACAAATCGAAAGACCTATGGCCACACCTTC.

This clonotype was detected a few times. This sequence joins TRBV19 and TRBJ2-5; D possibly corresponds to TRBD2 (7 bases). V gave up 0 bases and J gave up 2 bases, with 16 bases separating them. In germline, CDR1 is LNHDA, CDR2 SQIVND (reference sequence). This CDR3 is 17 amino acids long. As DNA, the CDR3 is TGTGCCAGTAGTATAGACTGGGGGGCTAGCGGACAAGAGACCCAGTACTTC. Translating it yields CASSIDWGASGQETQYF.